The 18 T cell receptor beta chains presented below share a single source sample, sequenced in a study of T cells in Graves' hyperthyroidism and ophthalmopathy. Amplified TCR beta CDR3 regions derived from RNA transcripts. During a first-round RT-PCR of the TCR CDR3, the HTBI primer set was used. TCRdb passed the multiplex PCR reads through MiXCR, listing each CDR3 protein once. Of about 770,000 distinct CDR3 sequences listed, roughly a sixth are singletons. The sequenced sample was blood. All receptors derive from a woman aged 45-59 years with Graves' hyperthyroidism that later progressed to Graves' ophthalmopathy.

This clonotype came up many times. This sequence joins TRBV20-1 and TRBJ2-7, with 8 bases that match TRBD1. Trimming removed 1 base from V and 0 bases from J; junction bases left unmatched: 11. The CDR3 loop spans 17 amino acids. Germline CDR1 and CDR2: DFQATT and SNEGSKA (reference sequence). CDR3 sequence: CSARGLGSGQASYEQYF. Here the CDR3 DNA reads TGCAGTGCTAGAGGGTTGGGGTCGGGACAGGCCTCCTACGAGCAGTACTTC.

This rearrangement joins TRBV14 to TRBJ1-5; TRBD1 agrees at 9 bases. Trimming at V came to 0 bases and at J to 0 bases, leaving 21 bases not matched to a gene. This CDR3 spans 23 amino acids. Per the germline V gene, CDR1 is SGHDN and CDR2 is FVKESK. CDR3 DNA sequence: TGTGCCAGCAGCCAAGAACACAGGGGGCTCCATAAACTTATCGGTTGTAGCAATCAGCCCCAGCATTTT. This sequence encodes CASSQEHRGLHKLIGCSNQPQHF.

V usage is TRBV11-3 and J usage is TRBJ2-1; D remains ambiguous. This CDR3 has 15 amino acids. In germline, CDR1 is SGHNT, CDR2 YENEEA. Trimming removed 0 bases at V and 4 bases at J, with 10 bases between. The CDR3 nucleotides are TGTGCCAGCAGCTTAGATGTAGGGATGTACAATGAGCAGTTCTTC. It translates to CASSLDVGMYNEQFF.

This clonotype was recorded many times. The chain couples TRBV11-2 to TRBJ2-7, with 7 positions matching TRBD1. CDR1 and CDR2 from the germline V gene are SGHAT and FQNNGV. CDR3 length equals 14 residues. V lost 1 base, J lost 6 bases, and 6 bases stayed unmatched. The CDR3 spells CASSLVQGIIEQYF. In DNA form, the CDR3 reads TGTGCCAGCAGCTTAGTACAGGGGATCATCGAGCAGTACTTC.

The genes are TRBV19 and TRBJ1-1; D is perhaps TRBD1 (5 bases). With 7 bases removed from V and 2 bases from J, the gap between germline ends came to 20 bases. The CDR3 consists of 16 residues. Germline V lookup: CDR1 LNHDA, CDR2 SQIVND (reference sequence). The CDR3 DNA follows: TGTGCCAGTACAATAAGGGCGGCAGGGCGAAACACTGAAGCTTTCTTT. Translated: CASTIRAAGRNTEAFF.

This clonotype was counted many times. The chain couples TRBV7-3 to TRBJ2-3; the D is unclear. The CDR3 consists of 15 residues. Trimming removed 4 bases at V and 1 base at J, with 12 bases between. The V gene's germline CDR1 is SGHTA and CDR2 FQGTGA. CDR3 sequence: CASSSQLGGTDTQYF. The CDR3, as DNA: TGTGCCAGCAGCTCGCAGCTTGGGGGCACAGATACGCAGTATTTT.

J is TRBJ1-1 and V is TRBV20-1; the match to TRBD1 covers 8 bases. The CDR3 is made up of 18 amino acids. J gave up 1 base and V 0 bases, and 13 bases lay outside the gene matches. Germline CDR1 and CDR2: DFQATT and SNEGSKA (reference sequence). The CDR3 nucleotides read TGCAGTGCTAGAGATCTTAGAACTTTTGGGACAGGGAACACTGAAGCTTTCTTT. Residues: CSARDLRTFGTGNTEAFF.

The chain links TRBV7-9 to TRBJ1-2, with no clear D. The germline V and J ends were trimmed by 5 bases and 2 bases, with 21 bases remaining between them. CDR3 length equals 17 residues. Germline V gene data show CDR1 as SEHNR and CDR2 as FQNEAQ (reference sequence). Here the CDR3 reads CASSQPSTGPRNYGYTF. CDR3 nucleotide sequence: TGTGCCAGCAGCCAACCCTCAACCGGGCCACGGAACTATGGCTACACCTTC.

In this sample, this clonotype turned up many times. The genes are TRBV12-3 or TRBV12-4 and TRBJ2-5, with 12 bases aligning to TRBD2. This CDR3 is 14 amino acids long. Trimming at V came to 4 bases and at J to 7 bases, leaving 4 bases not matched to a gene. Here the CDR3 reads CASSSSGGAVTQYF. In DNA form, the CDR3 reads TGTGCCAGCAGTTCTAGCGGGGGGGCAGTGACCCAGTACTTC.

This clonotype was seen at least ten times. This chain uses TRBV30 with TRBJ1-2; D remains unclear. V lost 3 bases, J lost 0 bases, and 11 bases lay in between. This CDR3 spans 14 amino acids. CDR1 GTSNPN and CDR2 SVGIG come from the germline V gene (reference sequence). CDR3 sequence: CAWSPAGPNYGYTF. The DNA of the CDR3 is TGTGCCTGGAGCCCAGCCGGACCTAACTATGGCTACACCTTC.

The table lists this clonotype with many counts. This chain links TRBV3-1 with TRBJ2-7; D is tentatively TRBD1 or TRBD2 (6 bases each). This CDR3 is 16 amino acids long. The germline V gene has CDR1 LGHDT and CDR2 YNNKEL (reference sequence). V was trimmed by 3 bases and J by 2 bases, leaving 17 bases between them. The CDR3 DNA sequence: TGTGCCAGCAGCCATCCCGTTGGGGGGCCTACCTACGAGCAGTACTTC. It specifies CASSHPVGGPTYEQYF.

V gene TRBV9 combines with J gene TRBJ1-1; D unclear. The germline V gene encodes CDR1 SGDLS and CDR2 YYNGEE. Deletions cut 0 bases from V and 5 bases from J, with 14 bases between. This CDR3 comprises 15 residues. CDR3 sequence: CASSVDPGAGTEAFF. The CDR3 DNA follows: TGTGCCAGCAGCGTAGACCCCGGAGCGGGGACTGAAGCTTTCTTT.

The V and J genes are TRBV11-2 and TRBJ2-7; perhaps TRBD2 as D (7 bases). Germline loops: CDR1 SGHAT, CDR2 FQNNGV. V was clipped by 4 bases and J by 1 base, with 17 bases between them. The CDR3 sequence is 16 residues long. The CDR3 protein is CASSSGVGGVSYEQYF. DNA of the CDR3: TGTGCCAGCAGCTCAGGGGTAGGGGGGGTATCCTACGAGCAGTACTTC. Variable domain in full (rest from reference TRBV11-2 and TRBJ2-7): EAGVAQSPRYKIIEKRQSVAFWCNPISGHATLYWYQQILGQGPKLLIQFQNNGVVDDSQLPKDRFSAERLKGVDSTLKIQPAKLEDSAVYLCASSSGVGGVSYEQYFGPGTRLTVT.

The chain employs TRBV18 and TRBJ2-7, with 8 bases that match TRBD1. Trimming at V came to 1 base and at J to 6 bases, leaving 8 bases not matched to a gene. Germline V gives CDR1 KGHSH, CDR2 LQKENI. This CDR3 region has 15 residues. The CDR3, as DNA: TGTGCCAGCTCACCACAATCACTGACAGGGGCCGAGCAGTACTTC. This codes for CASSPQSLTGAEQYF. The full variable domain, its missing parts supplied by reference TRBV18 and TRBJ2-7, is NAGVMQNPRHLVRRRGQEARLRCSPMKGHSHVYWYRQLPEEGLKFMVYLQKENIIDESGMPKERFSAEFPKEGPSILRIQQVVRGDSAAYFCASSPQSLTGAEQYFGPGTRLTVT.

This clonotype was seen many times. This chain uses TRBV2 with TRBJ1-1; no clear D gene. The V end lost 9 bases, the J end lost 6 bases, and 14 bases lay between the germline ends. This CDR3 comprises 12 residues. Germline V CDR1 and CDR2: SNHLY, FYNNEI. The CDR3 DNA is TGTGCCAGATCGGACGTCTACTCTGAAGCTTTCTTT. Its protein product is CARSDVYSEAFF. Full variable domain (rest looked up from reference TRBV2 and TRBJ1-1): EPEVTQTPSHQVTQMGQEVILRCVPISNHLYFYWYRQILGQKVEFLVSFYNNEISEKSEIFDDQFSVERPDGSNFTLKIRSTKLEDSAMYFCARSDVYSEAFFGQGTRLTVV.

The J gene is TRBJ1-2, the V gene TRBV20-1; perhaps TRBD1 as D (6 bases). The CDR3 loop spans 16 amino acids. Germline CDR1 reads DFQATT; CDR2 reads SNEGSKA (reference sequence). Between the trimmed V and J ends, which lost 1 base and 0 bases, there was a span of 15 bases. The CDR3 DNA sequence: TGCAGTGCTAGAGCGTTTGGGGACACGACTAACTATGGCTACACCTTC. Translated, it gives CSARAFGDTTNYGYTF.

As regards this clonotype: The junction departs from the called germline gene at one end, perhaps through a read error. V and J are TRBV3-1 and TRBJ1-1; D uncertain. The germline CDR1 and CDR2 sequences are LGHDT and YNNKEL (reference sequence). CDR3 length: 14 residues. The CDR3 region is CAGSQEPANTEAFF. Here the CDR3 DNA reads TGTGCCGGCAGCCAAGAACCAGCGAACACTGAAGCTTTCTTT.

V and J are TRBV4-2 and TRBJ2-1; 10 positions agree with TRBD2. The V and J ends lost 3 bases and 8 bases, in that order; junction bases with no gene match: 10. There are 16 residues in the CDR3. Germline-derived CDR1 and CDR2 are LGHNA and YNFKEQ. Written as DNA, the CDR3 is TGTGCCAGCAGCCACGGTGTTCTAGCGGGAGAGCATGAGCAGTTCTTC. Protein product: CASSHGVLAGEHEQFF.